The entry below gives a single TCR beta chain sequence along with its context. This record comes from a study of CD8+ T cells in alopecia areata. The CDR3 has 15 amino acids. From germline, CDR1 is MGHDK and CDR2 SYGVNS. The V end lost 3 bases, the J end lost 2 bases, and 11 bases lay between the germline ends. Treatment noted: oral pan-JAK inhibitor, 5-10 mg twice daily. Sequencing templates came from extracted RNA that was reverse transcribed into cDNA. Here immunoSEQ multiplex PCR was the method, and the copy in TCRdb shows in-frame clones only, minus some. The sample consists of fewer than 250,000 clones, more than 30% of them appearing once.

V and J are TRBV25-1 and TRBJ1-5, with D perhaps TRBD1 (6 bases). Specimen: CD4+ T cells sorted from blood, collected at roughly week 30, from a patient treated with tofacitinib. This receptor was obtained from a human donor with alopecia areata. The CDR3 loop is CASSDGGAGNQPQHF. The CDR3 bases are TGTGCCAGCAGTGACGGGGGGGCTGGCAATCAGCCCCAGCATTTT. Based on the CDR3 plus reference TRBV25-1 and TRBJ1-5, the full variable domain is EADIYQTPRYLVIGTGKKITLECSQTMGHDKMYWYQQDPGMELHLIHYSYGVNSTEKGDLSSESTVSRIRTEHFPLTLESARPSHTSQYLCASSDGGAGNQPQHFGDGTRLSIL.